This entry lists 7 T cell receptor beta chains sequenced from one sample in a study of vaccination and CD4 T cells after COVID-19. Oncomine TCR Beta short-read sequencing was applied to DNA from cultured CD4+ T cells. MiXCR was run by TCRdb on the PCR reads, yielding one entry per CDR3 protein. The sample records roughly 13,000 distinct CDR3 sequences, 24% being singletons. Treatment meaning: approximately nine-day PBMC culture with coronavirus spike peptide pools or control peptides (ViraFEST assay). Antigens of these TCRs are unknown. The sequences come from CD4+ T cells from blood, cultured in vitro, collected after SARS-CoV-2 vaccination. All receptors come from a human donor who had recovered from COVID-19.

The V and J genes are TRBV20-1 and TRBJ2-4; D is uncertain. CDR1 and CDR2 from the germline V gene are DFQATT and SNEGSKA (reference sequence). With 1 base removed from V and 0 bases from J, the gap between germline ends came to 10 bases. The CDR3 covers 15 residues. CDR3 region: CSARGPFLAKNIQYF. CDR3 DNA: TGCAGTGCTAGAGGTCCCTTCCTAGCCAAAAACATTCAGTACTTC.

V gene TRBV7-8 combines with J gene TRBJ2-7; TRBD2 might be the D (6 bases). Germline-derived CDR1 and CDR2 are SGHVS and FQNEAQ. This CDR3 contains 15 residues. V was pared by 1 base and J by 3 bases, with 13 bases between. CDR3 amino acids: CASSLDGGPNYEQYF. For the CDR3, the DNA is TGTGCCAGCAGCTTAGACGGGGGTCCAAACTACGAGCAGTACTTC.

The chain joins TRBV30 to TRBJ2-3, with D perhaps matching TRBD2 (6 bases). Germline values: CDR1 GTSNPN, CDR2 SVGIG (reference sequence). V was shortened by 4 bases and J by 6 bases, with 17 bases between the two germline ends. This CDR3 has 14 amino acids. Written as DNA, the CDR3 is TGTGCCTGGACCCGGACTACGGCCGCGGATACGCAGTATTTT. It is translated as CAWTRTTAADTQYF.

This clonotype came up a few times. The genes are TRBV7-2 and TRBJ2-3, with a weak D call TRBD1 (7 bases). Deletions cut 2 bases from V and 5 bases from J, with 14 bases between. Germline V gene sequence: CDR1 SGHTA, CDR2 FQGNSA. The CDR3 is 15 amino acids. CDR3 DNA sequence: TGTGCCAGCAGCTTACCCAGGGGGAGGTTAGATACGCAGTATTTT. Translation gives CASSLPRGRLDTQYF.

This chain links TRBV7-2 with TRBJ1-3; D is ambiguous. With 1 base removed from V and 3 bases from J, the gap between germline ends came to 10 bases. The CDR3 has 15 amino acids. CDR1 is SGHTA, CDR2 FQGNSA, per germline. Written as DNA, the CDR3 is TGTGCCAGCAGCTTAGACGGTGGTGGTGGAAACACCATATATTTT. Protein: CASSLDGGGGNTIYF.

There are a few counts of this clonotype. The chain is built from TRBV7-6 and TRBJ2-7; 10 nucleotides align to TRBD1. The CDR3 has 15 amino acids. Trimming removed 4 bases from V and 7 bases from J; junction bases left unmatched: 10. Germline V gene sequence: CDR1 SGHVS, CDR2 FNYEAQ. The CDR3 sequence is CASSSQTGGLWEQYF. CDR3 coding DNA: TGTGCCAGCAGCTCCCAGACAGGGGGCCTTTGGGAGCAGTACTTC.

This clonotype was found a few times. V gene TRBV12-3 or TRBV12-4 combines with J gene TRBJ1-2; 7 nucleotides match TRBD1. This CDR3 is built from 13 residues. The V gene end was trimmed by 3 bases and the J gene end by 4 bases; junction bases not matched to a gene: 2. The CDR3 loop is CASSFRTGYGYTF. The CDR3 nucleotides read TGTGCCAGCAGTTTCAGGACAGGCTATGGCTACACCTTC.